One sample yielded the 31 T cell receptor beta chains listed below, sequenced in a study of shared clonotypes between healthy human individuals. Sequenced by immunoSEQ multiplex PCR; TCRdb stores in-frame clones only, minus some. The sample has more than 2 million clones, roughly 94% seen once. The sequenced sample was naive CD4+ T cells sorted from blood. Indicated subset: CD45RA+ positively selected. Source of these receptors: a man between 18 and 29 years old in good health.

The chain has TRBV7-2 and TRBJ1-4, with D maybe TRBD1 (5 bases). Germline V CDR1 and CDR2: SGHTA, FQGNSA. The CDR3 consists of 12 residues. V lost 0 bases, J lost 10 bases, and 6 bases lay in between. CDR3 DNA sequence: TGTGCCAGCAGCTTAGCGGGGGGAAAACTGTTTTTT. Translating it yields CASSLAGGKLFF.

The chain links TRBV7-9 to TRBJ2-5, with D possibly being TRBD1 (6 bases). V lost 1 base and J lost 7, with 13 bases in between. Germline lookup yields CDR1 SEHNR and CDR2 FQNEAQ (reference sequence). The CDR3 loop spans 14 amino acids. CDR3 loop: CASSLGATGGTQYF. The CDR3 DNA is TGTGCCAGCAGCTTAGGAGCGACAGGCGGGACCCAGTACTTC.

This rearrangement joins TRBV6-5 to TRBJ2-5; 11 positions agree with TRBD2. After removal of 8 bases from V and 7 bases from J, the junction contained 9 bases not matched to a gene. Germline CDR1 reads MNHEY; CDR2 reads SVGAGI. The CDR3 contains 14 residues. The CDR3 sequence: CASGLLAGVRTQYF. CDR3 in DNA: TGTGCCAGCGGCCTACTAGCGGGGGTGCGGACCCAGTACTTC.

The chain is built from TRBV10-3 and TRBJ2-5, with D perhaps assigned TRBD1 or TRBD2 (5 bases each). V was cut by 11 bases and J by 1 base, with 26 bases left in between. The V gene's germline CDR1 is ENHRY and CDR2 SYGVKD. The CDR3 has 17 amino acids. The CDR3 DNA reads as TGTGCCCGAAACGGGGCAGGGAGTACACGGGTCCAAGAGACCCAGTACTTC. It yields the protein CARNGAGSTRVQETQYF.

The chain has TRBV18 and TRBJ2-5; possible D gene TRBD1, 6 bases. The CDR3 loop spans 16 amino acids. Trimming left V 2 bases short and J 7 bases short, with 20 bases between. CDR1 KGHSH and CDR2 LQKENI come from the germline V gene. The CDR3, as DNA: TGTGCCAGCTCACCAAATTACTGGACAGCCTCTGCGACCCAGTACTTC. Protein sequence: CASSPNYWTASATQYF.

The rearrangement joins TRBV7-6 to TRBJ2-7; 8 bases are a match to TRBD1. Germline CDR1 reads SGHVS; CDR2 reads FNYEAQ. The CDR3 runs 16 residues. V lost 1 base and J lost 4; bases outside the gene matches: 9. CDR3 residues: CASSLVGQGAGYEQYF. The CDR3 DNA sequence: TGTGCCAGCAGCTTAGTCGGGCAGGGGGCAGGATACGAGCAGTACTTC.

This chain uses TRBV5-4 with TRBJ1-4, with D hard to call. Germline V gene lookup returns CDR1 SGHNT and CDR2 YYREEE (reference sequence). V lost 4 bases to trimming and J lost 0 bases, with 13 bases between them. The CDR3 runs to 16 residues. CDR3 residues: CASSVGRGTTNEKLFF. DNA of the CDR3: TGTGCCAGCAGCGTGGGCCGGGGAACAACTAATGAAAAACTGTTTTTT.

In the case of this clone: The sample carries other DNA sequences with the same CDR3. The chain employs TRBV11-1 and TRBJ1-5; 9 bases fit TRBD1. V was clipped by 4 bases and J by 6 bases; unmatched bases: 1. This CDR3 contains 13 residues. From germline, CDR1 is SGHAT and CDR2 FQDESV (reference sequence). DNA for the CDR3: TGTGCCAGCAGCTCGGACAGGGGTCAGCCCCAGCATTTT. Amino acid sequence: CASSSDRGQPQHF.

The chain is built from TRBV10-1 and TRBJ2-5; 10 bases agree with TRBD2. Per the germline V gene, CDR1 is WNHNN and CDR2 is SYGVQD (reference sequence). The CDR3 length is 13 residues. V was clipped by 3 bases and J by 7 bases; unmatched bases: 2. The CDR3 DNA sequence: TGCGCCAGCAGTGATTCTAGCGGGGGGACCCAGTACTTC. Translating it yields CASSDSSGGTQYF.

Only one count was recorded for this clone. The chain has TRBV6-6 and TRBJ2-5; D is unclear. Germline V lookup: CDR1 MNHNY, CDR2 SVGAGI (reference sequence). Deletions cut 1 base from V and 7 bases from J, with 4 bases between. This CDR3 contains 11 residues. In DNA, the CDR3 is TGTGCCAGCAGTTACTTGGGGACCCAGTACTTC. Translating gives CASSYLGTQYF.

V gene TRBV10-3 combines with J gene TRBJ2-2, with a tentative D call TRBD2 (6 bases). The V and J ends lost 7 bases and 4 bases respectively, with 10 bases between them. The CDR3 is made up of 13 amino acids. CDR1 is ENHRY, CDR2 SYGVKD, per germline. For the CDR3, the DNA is TGTGCCATCACGGGCGGGATCACCGGGGAGCTGTTTTTT. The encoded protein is CAITGGITGELFF.

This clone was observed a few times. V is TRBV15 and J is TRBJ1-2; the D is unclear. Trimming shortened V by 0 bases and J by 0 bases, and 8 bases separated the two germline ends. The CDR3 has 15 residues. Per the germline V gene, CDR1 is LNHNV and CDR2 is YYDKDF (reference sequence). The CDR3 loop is CATSREGLANYGYTF. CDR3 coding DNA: TGTGCCACCAGCAGAGAGGGTCTTGCTAACTATGGCTACACCTTC.

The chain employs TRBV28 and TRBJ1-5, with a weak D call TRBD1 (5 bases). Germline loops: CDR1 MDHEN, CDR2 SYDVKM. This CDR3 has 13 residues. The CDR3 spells CVVGGGSGQPQHF. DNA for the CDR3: TGTGTTGTCGGTGGGGGGTCCGGGCAGCCCCAGCATTTT. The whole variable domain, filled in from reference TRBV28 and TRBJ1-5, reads DVKVTQSSRYLVKRTGEKVFLECVQDMDHENMFWYRQDPGLGLRLIYFSYDVKMKEKGDIPEGYSVSREKKERFSLILESASTNQTSMYLCVVGGGSGQPQHFGDGTRLSIL.

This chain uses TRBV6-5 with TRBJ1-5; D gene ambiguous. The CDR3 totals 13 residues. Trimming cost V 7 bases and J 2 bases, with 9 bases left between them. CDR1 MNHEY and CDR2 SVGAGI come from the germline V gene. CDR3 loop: CASKPGRNQPQHF. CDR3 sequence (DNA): TGTGCCAGCAAGCCAGGCCGCAATCAGCCCCAGCATTTT.

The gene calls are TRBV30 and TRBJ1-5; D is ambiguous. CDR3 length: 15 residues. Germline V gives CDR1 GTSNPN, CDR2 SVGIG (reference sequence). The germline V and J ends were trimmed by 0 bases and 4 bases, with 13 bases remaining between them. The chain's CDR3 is CAWSVKGQANQPQHF. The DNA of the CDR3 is TGTGCCTGGAGTGTAAAAGGGCAGGCTAATCAGCCCCAGCATTTT.

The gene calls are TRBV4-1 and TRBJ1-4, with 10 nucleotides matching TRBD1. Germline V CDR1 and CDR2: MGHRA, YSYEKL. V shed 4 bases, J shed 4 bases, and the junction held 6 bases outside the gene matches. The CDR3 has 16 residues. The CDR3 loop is CASSRGQGEINEKLFF. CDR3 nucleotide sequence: TGCGCCAGCAGCCGAGGACAGGGGGAGATTAATGAAAAACTGTTTTTT.

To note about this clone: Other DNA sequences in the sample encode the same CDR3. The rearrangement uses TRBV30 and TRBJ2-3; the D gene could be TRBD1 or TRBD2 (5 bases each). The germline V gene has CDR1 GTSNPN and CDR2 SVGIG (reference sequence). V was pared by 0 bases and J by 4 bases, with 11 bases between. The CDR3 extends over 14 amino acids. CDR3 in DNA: TGTGCCTGGAGTGTGGGTCAGGGAGCAGATACGCAGTATTTT. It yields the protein CAWSVGQGADTQYF.

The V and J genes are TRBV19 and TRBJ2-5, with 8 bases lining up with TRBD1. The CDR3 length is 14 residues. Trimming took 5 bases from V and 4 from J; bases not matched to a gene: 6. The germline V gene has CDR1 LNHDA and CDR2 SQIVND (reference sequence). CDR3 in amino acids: CASSVSGGGETQYF. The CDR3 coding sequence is TGTGCCAGTAGTGTCTCAGGGGGCGGAGAGACCCAGTACTTC.

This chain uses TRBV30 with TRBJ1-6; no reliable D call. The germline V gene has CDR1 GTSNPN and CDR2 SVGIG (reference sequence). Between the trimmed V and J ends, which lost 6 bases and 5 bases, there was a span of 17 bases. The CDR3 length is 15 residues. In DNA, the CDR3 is TGTGCCTGTCCTCCACGGGCAGAAAATAATTCACCCCTCCACTTT. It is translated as CACPPRAENNSPLHF.

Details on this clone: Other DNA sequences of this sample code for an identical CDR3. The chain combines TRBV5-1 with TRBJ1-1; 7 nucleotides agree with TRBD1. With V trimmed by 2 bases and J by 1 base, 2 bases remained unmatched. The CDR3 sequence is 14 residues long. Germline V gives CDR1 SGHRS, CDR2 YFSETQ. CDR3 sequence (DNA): TGCGCCAGCAGCTTAGGACAGGCGAACACTGAAGCTTTCTTT. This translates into CASSLGQANTEAFF.

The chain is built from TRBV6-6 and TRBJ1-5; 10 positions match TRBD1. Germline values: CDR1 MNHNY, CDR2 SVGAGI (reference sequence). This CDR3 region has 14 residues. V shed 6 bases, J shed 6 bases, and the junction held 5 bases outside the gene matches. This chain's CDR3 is CASSDRGPGQPQHF. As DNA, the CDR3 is TGTGCCAGCAGCGACAGGGGGCCAGGTCAGCCCCAGCATTTT.

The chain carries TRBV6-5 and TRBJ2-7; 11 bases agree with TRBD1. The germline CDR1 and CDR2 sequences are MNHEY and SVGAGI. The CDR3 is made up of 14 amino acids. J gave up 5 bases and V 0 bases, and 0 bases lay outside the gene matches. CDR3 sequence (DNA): TGTGCCAGCAGTTACTCGGACAGGGGGCACGAGCAGTACTTC. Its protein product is CASSYSDRGHEQYF.

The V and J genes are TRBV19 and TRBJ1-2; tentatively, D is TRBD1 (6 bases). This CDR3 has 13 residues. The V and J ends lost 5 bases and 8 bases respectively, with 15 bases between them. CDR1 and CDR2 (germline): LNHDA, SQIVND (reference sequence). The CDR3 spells CASSLMDSGGYTF. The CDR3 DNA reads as TGTGCCAGTAGTTTAATGGACAGCGGGGGCTACACCTTC.

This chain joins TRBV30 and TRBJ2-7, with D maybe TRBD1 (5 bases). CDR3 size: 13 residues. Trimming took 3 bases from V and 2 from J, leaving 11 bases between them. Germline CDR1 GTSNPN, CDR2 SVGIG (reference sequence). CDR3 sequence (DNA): TGTGCCTGGAGGAAAGGGGCAGCCTACGAGCAGTACTTC. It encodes CAWRKGAAYEQYF.

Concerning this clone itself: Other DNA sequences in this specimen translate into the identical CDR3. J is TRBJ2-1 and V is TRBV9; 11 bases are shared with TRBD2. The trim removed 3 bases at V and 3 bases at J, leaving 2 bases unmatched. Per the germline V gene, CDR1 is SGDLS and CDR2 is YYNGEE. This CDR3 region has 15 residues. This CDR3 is CASSAGTSGYNEQFF. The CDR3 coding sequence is TGTGCCAGCAGCGCCGGGACTAGCGGCTACAATGAGCAGTTCTTC.

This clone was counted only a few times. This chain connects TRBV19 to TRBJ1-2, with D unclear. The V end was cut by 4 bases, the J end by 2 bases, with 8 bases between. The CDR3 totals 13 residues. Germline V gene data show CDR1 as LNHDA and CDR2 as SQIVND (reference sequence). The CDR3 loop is CASSTKDNYGYTF. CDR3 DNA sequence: TGTGCCAGTAGTACCAAAGACAACTATGGCTACACCTTC.

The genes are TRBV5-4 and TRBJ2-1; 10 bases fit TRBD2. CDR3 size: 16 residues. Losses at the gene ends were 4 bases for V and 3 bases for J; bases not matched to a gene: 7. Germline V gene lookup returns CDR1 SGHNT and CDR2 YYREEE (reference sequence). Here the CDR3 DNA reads TGTGCCAGCAGCGCAGGACTAGCGGTCCTCTACAATGAGCAGTTCTTC. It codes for CASSAGLAVLYNEQFF.

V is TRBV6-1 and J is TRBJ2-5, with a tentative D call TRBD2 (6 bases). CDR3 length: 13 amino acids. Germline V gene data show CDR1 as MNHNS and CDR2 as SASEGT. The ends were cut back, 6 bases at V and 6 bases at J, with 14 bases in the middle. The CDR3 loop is CASSGLGGQTQYF. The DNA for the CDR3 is TGTGCCAGCAGCGGTTTGGGGGGACAGACCCAGTACTTC.

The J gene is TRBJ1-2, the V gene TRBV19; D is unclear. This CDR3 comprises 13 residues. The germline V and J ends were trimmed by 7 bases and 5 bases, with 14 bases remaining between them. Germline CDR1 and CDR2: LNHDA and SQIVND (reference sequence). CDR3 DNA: TGTGCCAGTATGAGTCAGCAAGCATATGGCTACACCTTC. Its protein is CASMSQQAYGYTF.

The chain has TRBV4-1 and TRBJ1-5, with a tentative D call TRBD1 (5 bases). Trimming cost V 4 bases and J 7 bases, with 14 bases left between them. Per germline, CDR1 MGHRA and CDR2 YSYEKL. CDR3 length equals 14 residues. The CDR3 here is CASSRTGVGQPQHF. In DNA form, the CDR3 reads TGCGCCAGCAGCCGAACGGGGGTAGGGCAGCCCCAGCATTTT.

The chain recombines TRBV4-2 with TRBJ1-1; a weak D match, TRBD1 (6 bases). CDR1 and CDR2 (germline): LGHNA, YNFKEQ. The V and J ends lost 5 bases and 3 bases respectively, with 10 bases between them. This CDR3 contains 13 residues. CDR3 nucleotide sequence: TGTGCCAGCAGCAGGGGGTGGGACACTGAAGCTTTCTTT. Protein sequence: CASSRGWDTEAFF.